This TCR beta chain is from a study of spatial heterogeneity in lung cancer. Notes on this clonotype: The antigen remains undetermined.

This sample's time point: sample taken at primary tumor resection. Study conclusions and caveats: The study estimated roughly 7% alpha and more than 11% beta chain coverage of tumor T cells. The number of expanded tumor alpha and beta chains correlated with mutation number.

TCRdb ran MiXCR on the 5' RACE reads and lists one entry per CDR3 protein. In the table there are about 20,000 distinct CDR3 sequences, 5.5% to 8.5% of which are singletons. The germline V gene encodes CDR1 MNHEY and CDR2 SVGEGT. Trimming took 2 bases from V and 0 from J, leaving 8 bases between them. The length of the CDR3 is 15 residues. The rearrangement links TRBV6-2 or TRBV6-3 to TRBJ2-1, with D uncertain. This specimen was lung tumor tissue, taken at surgery. This TCR derives from a female donor with early-stage non-small cell lung cancer. CDR3 residues: CASSYSQASYNEQFF. DNA of the CDR3: TGTGCCAGCAGTTACAGTCAGGCCTCCTACAATGAGCAGTTCTTC.